This T cell receptor beta chain was documented in a study of PD-1 blockade in classical Hodgkin lymphoma. Study conclusions and caveats: Patients starting nivolumab less than 1 year after ASCT had lower diversity and were excluded from later analyses. Newly diagnosed patients reportedly trailed healthy donors in baseline TCR diversity.

Each patient's relapse followed autologous stem cell transplantation, and brentuximab vedotin exposure varied. V lost 1 base to trimming and J lost 6 bases, with 13 bases between them. The CDR3 runs to 14 residues. Germline V CDR1 and CDR2: SGHNT, YENEEA. Turning to this clone: The target antigen is unknown.

Method: immunoSEQ multiplex PCR; TCRdb's copy keeps in-frame clones and lacks some. The sample lists tens of thousands of clones; roughly 78% were seen once. Source: peripheral blood mononuclear cells (PBMCs), taken at baseline. The V call is TRBV11-3, the J call TRBJ2-7, with a weak D call TRBD2 (5 bases). The receptor was derived from a human donor with classical Hodgkin lymphoma. Written as DNA, the CDR3 is TGTGCCAGCAGCTTAGTGGCTAGCCATGGCGAGCAGTACTTC. Its translation: CASSLVASHGEQYF.